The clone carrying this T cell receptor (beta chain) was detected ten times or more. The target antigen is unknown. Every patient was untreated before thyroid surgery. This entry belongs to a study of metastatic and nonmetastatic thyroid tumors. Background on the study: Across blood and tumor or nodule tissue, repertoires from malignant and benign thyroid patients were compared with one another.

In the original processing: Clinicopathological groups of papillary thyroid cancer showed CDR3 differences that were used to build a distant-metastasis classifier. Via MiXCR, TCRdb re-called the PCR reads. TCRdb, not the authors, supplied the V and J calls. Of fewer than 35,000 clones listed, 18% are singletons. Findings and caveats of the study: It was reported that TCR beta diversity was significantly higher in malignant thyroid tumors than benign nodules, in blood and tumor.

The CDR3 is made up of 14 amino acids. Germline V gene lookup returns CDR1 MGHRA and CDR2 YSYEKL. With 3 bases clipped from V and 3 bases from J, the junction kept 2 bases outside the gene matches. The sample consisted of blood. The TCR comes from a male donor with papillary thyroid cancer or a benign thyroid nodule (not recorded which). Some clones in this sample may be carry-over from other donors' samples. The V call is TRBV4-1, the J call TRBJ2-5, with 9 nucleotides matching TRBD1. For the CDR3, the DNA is TGCGCCAGCAGCCATTGGGACAGGGAAGAGACCCAGTACTTC. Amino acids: CASSHWDREETQYF.